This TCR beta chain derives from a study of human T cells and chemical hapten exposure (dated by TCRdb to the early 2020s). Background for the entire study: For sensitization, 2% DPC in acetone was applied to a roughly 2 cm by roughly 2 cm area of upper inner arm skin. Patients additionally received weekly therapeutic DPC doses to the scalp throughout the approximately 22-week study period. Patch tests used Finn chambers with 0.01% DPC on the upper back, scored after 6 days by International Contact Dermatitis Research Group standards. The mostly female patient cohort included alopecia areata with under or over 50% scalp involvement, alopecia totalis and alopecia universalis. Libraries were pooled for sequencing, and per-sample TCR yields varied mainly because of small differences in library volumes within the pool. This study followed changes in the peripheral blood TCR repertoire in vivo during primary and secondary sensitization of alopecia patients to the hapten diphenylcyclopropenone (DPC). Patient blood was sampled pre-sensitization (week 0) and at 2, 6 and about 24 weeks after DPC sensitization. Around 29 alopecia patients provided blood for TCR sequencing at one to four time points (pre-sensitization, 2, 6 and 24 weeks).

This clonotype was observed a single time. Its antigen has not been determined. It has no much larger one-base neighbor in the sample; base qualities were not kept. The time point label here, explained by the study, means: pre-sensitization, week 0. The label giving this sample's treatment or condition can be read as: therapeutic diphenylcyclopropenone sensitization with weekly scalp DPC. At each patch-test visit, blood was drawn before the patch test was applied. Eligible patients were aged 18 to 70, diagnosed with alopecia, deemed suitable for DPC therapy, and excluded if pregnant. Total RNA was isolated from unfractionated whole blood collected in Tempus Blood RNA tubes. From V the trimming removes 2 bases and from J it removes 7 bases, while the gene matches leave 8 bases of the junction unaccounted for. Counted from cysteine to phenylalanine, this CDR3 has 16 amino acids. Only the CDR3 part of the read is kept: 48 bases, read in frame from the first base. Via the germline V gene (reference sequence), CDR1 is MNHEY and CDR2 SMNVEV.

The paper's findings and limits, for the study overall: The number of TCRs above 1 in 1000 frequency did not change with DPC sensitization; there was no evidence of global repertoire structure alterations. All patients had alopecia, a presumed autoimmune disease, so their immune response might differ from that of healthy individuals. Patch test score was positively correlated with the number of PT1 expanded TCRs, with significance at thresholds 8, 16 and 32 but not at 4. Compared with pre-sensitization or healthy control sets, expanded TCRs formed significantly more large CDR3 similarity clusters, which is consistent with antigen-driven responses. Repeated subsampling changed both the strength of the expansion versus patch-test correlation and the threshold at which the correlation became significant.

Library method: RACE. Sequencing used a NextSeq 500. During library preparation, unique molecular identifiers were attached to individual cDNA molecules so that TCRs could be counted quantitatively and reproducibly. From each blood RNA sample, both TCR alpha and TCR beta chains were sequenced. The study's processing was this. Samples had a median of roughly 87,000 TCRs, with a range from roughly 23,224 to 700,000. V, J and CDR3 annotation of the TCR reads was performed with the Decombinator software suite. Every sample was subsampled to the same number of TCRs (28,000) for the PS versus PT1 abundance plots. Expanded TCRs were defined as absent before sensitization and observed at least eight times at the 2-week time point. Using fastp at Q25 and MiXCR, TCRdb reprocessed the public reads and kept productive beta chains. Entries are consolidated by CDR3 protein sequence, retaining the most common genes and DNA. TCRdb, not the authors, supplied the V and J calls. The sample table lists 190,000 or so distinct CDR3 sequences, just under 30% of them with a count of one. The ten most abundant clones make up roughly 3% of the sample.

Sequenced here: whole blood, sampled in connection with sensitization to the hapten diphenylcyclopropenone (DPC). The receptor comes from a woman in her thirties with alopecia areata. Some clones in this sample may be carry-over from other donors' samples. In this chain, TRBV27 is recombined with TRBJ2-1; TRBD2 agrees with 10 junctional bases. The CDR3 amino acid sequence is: CASSLPRGSGGNEQFF. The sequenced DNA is TGTGCCAGCAGTTTACCCCGGGGTAGCGGGGGGAATGAGCAGTTCTTC.